These 11 T cell receptor beta chains came from one sample sequenced in a study of persistence of HIV-infected CD4 T cells (dated by TCRdb to 2020 to 2022). The immunoSEQ hsTCRB assay version 4 in survey mode was used to sequence TCRbeta repertoires from genomic DNA. Entries here come from immuneACCESS through TCRdb and include only in-frame sequences with V and J called. Some clones fail to appear in such tables; in the studies checked, an unresolved V gene covers under half of the shortfall, and the cause of the remainder is unknown. This sample holds 35,000 to 45,000 clones; less than 90% were observed only once. Roughly 1.5% of the sample belongs to the ten largest clones. These TCRs are of unknown antigen specificity. In light of the paper, this sample's treatment or condition label describes: suppressive antiretroviral therapy. Cells were stimulated with lysates of CMV-infected fibroblasts at roughly 11 ug/mL. Memory populations depleted of antigen-responding cells were obtained by sorting nonresponding CD40L-negative CD69-negative CD45RO-high memory CD4+ T cells.

The material sequenced was CD4+ T cells sorted from PBMCs after approximately 19-hour stimulation, taken from a patient who received antiretroviral therapy. What this sample's cell subset or site label stands for: CD40L-CD69- CD45RO-high memory CD4 T cells not responding to CMV lysate. These TCRs come from an adult man with HIV who was CMV-seropositive.

This chain joins TRBV28 and TRBJ1-2; D ambiguous. From germline, CDR1 is MDHEN and CDR2 SYDVKM. The ends were cut back, 1 base at V and 4 bases at J, with 10 bases in the middle. The CDR3 spans 14 residues. The CDR3 loop reads CASSLYEGVYGYTF. The DNA of the CDR3 is TGTGCCAGCAGTTTATACGAGGGAGTCTATGGCTACACCTTC.

This chain links TRBV5-1 with TRBJ2-3; D uncertain. CDR3 size: 15 residues. The V end was cut by 0 bases, the J end by 0 bases, with 8 bases between. Germline assignment: CDR1 SGHRS and CDR2 YFSETQ. The DNA for the CDR3 is TGCGCCAGCAGCTTGGAAGGGTCGAGCACAGATACGCAGTATTTT. Amino acids: CASSLEGSSTDTQYF.

This clone was observed a few times. Germline and junction disagree at one end, which may indicate a read error. The chain joins TRBV6-2 or TRBV6-3 to TRBJ1-4; D may be TRBD1 (6 bases). This CDR3 spans 15 amino acids. Germline CDR1 is MNHEY and CDR2 is SVGEGT. Here the CDR3 DNA reads TGTGCCAGCAGTAACTCCGGAAGGGGGGGTGAAAAACTGTTTTTT. Residues: CASSNSGRGGEKLFF.

The chain combines TRBV2 with TRBJ1-5, with 9 bases that match TRBD1. The CDR3 spans 14 residues. Trimming removed 7 bases from V and 5 bases from J; junction bases left unmatched: 6. The germline CDR1 and CDR2 sequences are SNHLY and FYNNEI. CDR3 in amino acids: CASNNWDRDQPQHF. The DNA for the CDR3 is TGTGCCAGCAATAATTGGGACAGGGATCAGCCCCAGCATTTT.

The V call is TRBV7-8, the J call TRBJ1-6; 9 nucleotides agree with TRBD1. The V gene end was trimmed by 1 base and the J gene end by 10 bases; junction bases not matched to a gene: 5. The CDR3 sequence is 15 residues long. From germline, CDR1 is SGHVS and CDR2 FQNEAQ. Here the CDR3 DNA reads TGTGCCAGCAGCTTAGACAGGGGGCAGGGGTCACCCCTCCACTTT. Translating gives CASSLDRGQGSPLHF.

This clone was seen once. The chain combines TRBV10-2 with TRBJ1-2; maybe TRBD1 (6 bases). The CDR3 consists of 14 residues. Per germline, CDR1 WSHSY and CDR2 SAAADI. Trimming left V 4 bases short and J 0 bases short, with 9 bases between. The CDR3 DNA sequence: TGCGCCAGCAGTGTTGACAGGACTAACTATGGCTACACCTTC. Encoded protein: CASSVDRTNYGYTF.

The gene calls are TRBV6-5 and TRBJ2-7, with D unresolved. Germline V lookup: CDR1 MNHEY, CDR2 SVGAGI. CDR3 size: 15 residues. V was trimmed by 10 bases and J by 3 bases, leaving 22 bases between them. CDR3 residues: CAILTDGELGYEQYF. CDR3 nucleotide sequence: TGTGCCATCCTGACGGACGGCGAGTTAGGCTACGAGCAGTACTTC.

The chain links TRBV3-1 (or the pseudogene TRBV3-2) to TRBJ1-2; D perhaps matches TRBD1 (5 bases). CDR3 length equals 12 residues. V was shortened by 4 bases and J by 8 bases, with 11 bases between the two germline ends. CDR1 is LGHDT and CDR2 is YNNKEL in the germline V gene (reference sequence). The CDR3 bases are TGTGCCAGCAGCCGGCAGGGAAGAGGCTACACCTTC. Encoded protein: CASSRQGRGYTF.

V and J are TRBV30 and TRBJ1-1; a weak D match, TRBD1 (6 bases). Germline values: CDR1 GTSNPN, CDR2 SVGIG (reference sequence). Between the trimmed V and J ends, which lost 4 bases and 4 bases, there was a span of 13 bases. CDR3 length equals 13 residues. As DNA, the CDR3 is TGTGCCTGGAATACAGGGACTGGCACTGAAGCTTTCTTT. It translates to CAWNTGTGTEAFF.

The V and J genes are TRBV2 and TRBJ2-3; D may be TRBD2 (5 bases). Germline CDR1 SNHLY, CDR2 FYNNEI. The germline V and J ends were trimmed by 1 base and 9 bases, with 17 bases remaining between them. The CDR3 extends over 15 amino acids. The CDR3 protein is CASSEDQAAGETQYF. CDR3 in DNA: TGTGCCAGCAGTGAAGATCAAGCGGCGGGCGAGACGCAGTATTTT.

The chain combines TRBV2 with TRBJ1-1; D unclear. The CDR3 length is 11 residues. V dropped 10 bases and J dropped 11 bases, with 17 bases sitting between them. Germline assignment: CDR1 SNHLY and CDR2 FYNNEI. The CDR3 bases are TGTGCCACCTCGACATCCCAGCGGGCTTTCTTT. Its protein product is CATSTSQRAFF.